This T cell receptor beta chain was found in a study of Tregs in tolerant kidney transplant recipients. Generated by immunoSEQ multiplex PCR, the TCRdb table keeps only in-frame clones and is missing some. This sample has 100,000 to 150,000 clones, with approximately 90% found just once. Comment on this clone: What it recognizes is unknown.

Unstimulated regulatory T cells (CD4+CD25+CD127-), CD4+CD25- non-regulatory cells, CD4 and CD8 cells were FACS-sorted from thawed PBMCs. This CDR3 comprises 14 residues. V shed 7 bases and J 5 bases; nucleotides not matched to a gene: 6. Germline CDR1 and CDR2: WNHNN and SYGVQD (reference sequence). Overall study results and limits: The small number of patients limits these findings pending further validation. Expanding Tregs on activated donor B cells appeared to best identify donor-specific TCRbeta clones.

This receptor was obtained from a human donor in good health. The sequenced sample consisted of CD4+ T cells from blood. V and J are TRBV10-1 and TRBJ2-2; 8 bases align to TRBD2. CDR3 in DNA: TGCGCCAGCACGGCGGGGGGAAATACCGGGGAGCTGTTTTTT. It yields the protein CASTAGGNTGELFF.